This T cell receptor beta chain was profiled in a study of T cells after yellow fever vaccination. Study information: SMART-Seq v4 Ultra Low Input prepared the low-cell-number fractions.

Regarding the study as a whole: The secondary T-cell response peaked on day 5, not day 15, but was weaker. At around 95% for CD4 and approximately 88% for CD8, most primary-vaccination clones showed up again after the booster. Although most clonotypes did not, a small share appeared in both CD4 and CD8 compartments.

The CDR3 is 13 amino acids. Using its own MiXCR run on the 5' RACE reads, TCRdb lists one record per CDR3 protein. Of 500,000 to 650,000 distinct CDR3 sequences listed, approximately 15% are singletons. The sample holds a few counts of this clonotype. Its matching antigen is unknown. The chain has TRBV21-1 and TRBJ2-7. TRBV21-1 is annotated as a pseudogene. The input for sequencing was PBMCs, taken on the day of the yellow fever booster vaccination. The sequence came from a man aged 25-45 years who received the YFV17D yellow fever vaccine. The CDR3 is CASSKDEYYEQYF. The DNA for the CDR3 is TGTGCCAGCAGCAAAGACGAGTACTACGAGCAGTACTTC.